A selection of T cell receptor beta chains follows, all from one sample in a study of cytomegalovirus exposure and HLA in healthy donors. Here immunoSEQ multiplex PCR was the method, and the copy in TCRdb shows in-frame clones only, minus some. This sample has a few hundred thousand clones, with about four fifths found just once. The sequencing sample was made of PBMCs. These receptors were taken from a woman aged 45-60 years in good health and CMV-seropositive. CDR3s include the opening cysteine and the closing phenylalanine or tryptophan. D genes are given only for firm matches. Clone size is stated in some rows and not others, as once, few, many or a class when expanded.

D gene	J gene	clone size	V gene	CDR3 protein	CDR3 DNA
.	TRBJ1-3	.	TRBV5-1	CASSLEVQGKGNTIYF	TGCGCCAGCAGCTTGGAGGTGCAGGGGAAAGGAAACACCATATATTTT
.	TRBJ1-2	.	TRBV29-1	CSTDNYGYTF	TGCAGCACTGATAACTATGGCTACACCTTC
.	TRBJ2-1	.	TRBV14	CASSPALRANNEQFF	TGTGCCAGCAGCCCGGCCCTGAGGGCCAATAATGAGCAGTTCTTC
TRBD1	TRBJ1-2	.	TRBV7-3	CASSPGTAANYGYTF	TGTGCCAGCAGCCCAGGGACAGCCGCTAACTATGGCTACACCTTC
TRBD1	TRBJ2-2	.	TRBV6-5	CASSTDRGPGELFF	TGTGCCAGCAGCACGGACAGGGGGCCCGGGGAGCTGTTTTTT
TRBD2	TRBJ2-1	.	TRBV4-1	CASSQENSGTDPEQFF	TGCGCCAGCAGCCAAGAGAATAGCGGGACCGATCCTGAGCAGTTCTTC
.	TRBJ2-5	once	TRBV6-6	CASSPTVTQYF	TGTGCCAGCAGTCCAACGGTGACCCAGTACTTC
TRBD2	TRBJ2-7	.	TRBV28	CASSLGLSGGLSYEQYF	TGTGCCAGCAGTTTAGGTTTGAGCGGGGGGCTTTCCTACGAGCAGTACTTC
.	TRBJ2-2	.	TRBV6-6	CASSSDTRGSGELFF	TGTGCCAGCAGTAGCGACACCCGGGGGTCCGGGGAGCTGTTTTTT
TRBD1	TRBJ2-7	.	TRBV27	CASHDRVFDEQYF	TGTGCCAGCCATGACAGGGTTTTCGACGAGCAGTACTTC
TRBD1	TRBJ1-2	once	TRBV4-1	CASSHATGGRGYTF	TGCGCCAGCAGCCATGCAACAGGGGGTCGGGGCTACACCTTC
TRBD1	TRBJ2-1	.	TRBV6-1	CASSVLWDSYNEQFF	TGTGCCAGCAGTGTCCTTTGGGACAGTTACAATGAGCAGTTCTTC
TRBD1	TRBJ2-1	once	TRBV29-1	CSVDRGIYNEQFF	TGCAGCGTCGACAGGGGAATCTACAATGAGCAGTTCTTC
.	TRBJ1-5	.	TRBV5-1	CASSPGGGRDSNQPQHF	TGCGCCAGCAGCCCGGGAGGGGGGCGAGATAGCAATCAGCCCCAGCATTTT
TRBD1	TRBJ2-1	.	TRBV5-1	CASSLAPGTGGDEQFF	TGCGCCAGCAGCTTGGCCCCCGGGACAGGGGGTGATGAGCAGTTCTTC
.	TRBJ1-6	.	TRBV6-4	CASSVGSNSPLHF	TGTGCCAGCAGTGTTGGCAGTAATTCACCCCTCCACTTT
TRBD1	TRBJ1-6	.	TRBV6-1	CASSEALLQGALGSPLHF	TGTGCCAGCAGTGAAGCGCTTCTACAGGGGGCTCTGGGTTCACCCCTCCACTTT
.	TRBJ2-1	.	TRBV19	CASSLTGTYNEQFF	TGTGCCAGTAGCCTGACAGGAACTTACAATGAGCAGTTCTTC
.	TRBJ2-1	.	TRBV6-5	CASSRDLSSYNEQFF	TGTGCCAGCAGTCGGGACTTGAGCTCCTACAATGAGCAGTTCTTC
.	TRBJ2-3	.	TRBV7-9	CASSPSAFPDTQYF	TGTGCCAGCAGCCCTAGTGCATTCCCAGATACGCAGTATTTT
TRBD1	TRBJ1-5	.	TRBV19	CASRVGQYSNQPQHF	TGTGCCAGTAGGGTGGGACAGTATAGCAATCAGCCCCAGCATTTT
.	TRBJ2-7	few	TRBV29-1	CSVRSAYEQYF	TGCAGCGTTCGATCAGCCTACGAGCAGTACTTC
TRBD1	TRBJ1-1	few	TRBV5-4	CASRNMDRGRMTAEAFF	TGTGCCAGCAGAAATATGGACAGGGGGCGTATGACAGCTGAAGCTTTCTTT
.	TRBJ2-3	many	TRBV6-4	CASSDSPGTDTQYF	TGTGCCAGCAGTGACTCTCCAGGCACAGATACGCAGTATTTT
.	TRBJ1-1	.	TRBV29-1	CSVESRGGGSTEAFF	TGCAGCGTTGAGTCAAGGGGGGGTGGTAGCACTGAAGCTTTCTTT
TRBD1	TRBJ1-2	.	TRBV19	CASSGLRDRGPQRYGYTF	TGTGCCAGTAGTGGACTCCGGGACAGGGGCCCCCAACGGTATGGCTACACCTTC
.	TRBJ1-1	.	TRBV7-3	CASSLGPGMNTEAFF	TGTGCCAGCAGCTTAGGCCCGGGGATGAACACTGAAGCTTTCTTT
TRBD2	TRBJ2-1	.	TRBV7-2	CASSPRTSSYNEQFF	TGTGCCAGCAGCCCCAGGACTAGCTCCTACAATGAGCAGTTCTTC
.	TRBJ1-6	once	TRBV5-6	CASSLNRMQNSPLHF	TGTGCCAGCAGCTTGAACCGAATGCAGAATTCACCCCTCCACTTT
.	TRBJ2-3	.	TRBV7-2	CASSLGLSTDTQYF	TGTGCCAGCAGCTTAGGTCTAAGCACAGATACGCAGTATTTT
.	TRBJ1-3	.	TRBV19	CASSISGSSGNTIYF	TGTGCCAGTAGTATCTCCGGGAGCTCTGGAAACACCATATATTTT
.	TRBJ1-1	few	TRBV7-2	CASSFQGRGTEAFF	TGTGCCAGCAGCTTCCAGGGCAGGGGCACTGAAGCTTTCTTT
TRBD1	TRBJ2-4	.	TRBV4-1	CASSHYGQVKNIQYF	TGCGCCAGCAGCCATTACGGACAGGTTAAAAACATTCAGTACTTC
TRBD1	TRBJ2-2	.	TRBV7-7	CASSWDRETGELFF	TGTGCCAGCAGCTGGGACAGGGAGACCGGGGAGCTGTTTTTT